This note documents a single T cell receptor (beta chain) sequence. Authors' data handling: Counts of nucleated cells, estimated from reference gene primer amplification, were obtained. This table comes from immunoSEQ multiplex PCR, and its TCRdb copy is limited to in-frame clones, with some not included. That table supplies the V and J calls and clone size; D and trimming were determined from the DNA. This repertoire shows 150,000 or so clones, about 80% found once; its top ten account for more than 8.5%. Adults between roughly 18 and 95 years of age took part from some 25 US areas. The record originates from a study of blood T cell repertoires in COVID-19. Study context: In each case, the material was cDNA or gDNA derived from T cells, B-cell-depleted T cells, or PBMCs.

CDR1 GTSNPN and CDR2 SVGIG come from the germline V gene (reference sequence). The V end lost 0 bases, the J end lost 0 bases, and 5 bases lay between the germline ends. This CDR3 is built from 13 residues. The sequencing input was PBMCs or T cells enriched from blood (not recorded which). The rearrangement uses TRBV30 and TRBJ1-2; D is uncertain. The origin of this receptor is a man aged 45-65 years who had recovered from COVID-19. Written as DNA, the CDR3 is TGTGCCTGGAGTGTCAGTCCTAACTATGGCTACACCTTC. Translated, it gives CAWSVSPNYGYTF.